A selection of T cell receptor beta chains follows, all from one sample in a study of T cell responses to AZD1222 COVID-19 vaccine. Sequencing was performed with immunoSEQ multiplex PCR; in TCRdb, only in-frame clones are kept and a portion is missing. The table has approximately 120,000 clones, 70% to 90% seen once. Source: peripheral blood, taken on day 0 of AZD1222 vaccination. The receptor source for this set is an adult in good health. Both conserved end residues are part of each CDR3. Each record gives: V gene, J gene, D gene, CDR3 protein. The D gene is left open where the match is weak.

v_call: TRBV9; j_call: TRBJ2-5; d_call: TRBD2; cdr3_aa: CASSAGASGAVEETQYF
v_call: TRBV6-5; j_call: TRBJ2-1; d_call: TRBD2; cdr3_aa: CASSLQSGGLIDEQFF
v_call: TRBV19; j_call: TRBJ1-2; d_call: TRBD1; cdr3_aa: CASSPNRQGGGYTF
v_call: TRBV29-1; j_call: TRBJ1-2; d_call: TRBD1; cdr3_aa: CSVQTGADGYTF
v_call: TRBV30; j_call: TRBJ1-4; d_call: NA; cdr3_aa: CAWKVGTGNEKLFF
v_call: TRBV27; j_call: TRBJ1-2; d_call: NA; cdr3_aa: CASSLEARAGGNYGYTF
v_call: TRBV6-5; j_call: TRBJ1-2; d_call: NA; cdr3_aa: CASSYLSGIYGYTF
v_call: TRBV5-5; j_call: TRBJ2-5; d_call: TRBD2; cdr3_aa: CASSLVAGGRETQYF
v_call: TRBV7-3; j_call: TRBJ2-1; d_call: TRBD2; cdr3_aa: CASSPGGRHYNEQFF
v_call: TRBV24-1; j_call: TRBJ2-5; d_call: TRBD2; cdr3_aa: CATSPGLAGGPGETQYF
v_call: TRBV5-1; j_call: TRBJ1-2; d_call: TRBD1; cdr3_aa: CASSSTGGNGYTF
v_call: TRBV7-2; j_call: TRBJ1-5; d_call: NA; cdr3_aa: CASSTGHLHQPQHF
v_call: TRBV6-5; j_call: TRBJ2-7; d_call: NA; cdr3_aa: CASSYSPPGYSYEQYF
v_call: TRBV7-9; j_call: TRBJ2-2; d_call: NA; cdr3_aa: CASSSPRVDTGELFF
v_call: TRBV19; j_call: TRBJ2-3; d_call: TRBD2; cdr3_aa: CASSGLASTDTQYF
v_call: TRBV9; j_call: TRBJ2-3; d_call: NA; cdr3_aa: CASSARRGGDASTDTQYF
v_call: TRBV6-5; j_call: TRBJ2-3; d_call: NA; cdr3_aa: CASTRADTQYF
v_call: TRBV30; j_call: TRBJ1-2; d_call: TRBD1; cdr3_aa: CAAGTGPNYGYTF
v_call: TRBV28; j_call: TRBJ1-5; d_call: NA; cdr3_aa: CASNNLAGATQPQHF
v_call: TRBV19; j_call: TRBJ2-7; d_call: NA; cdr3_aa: CASSIRSYEQYF
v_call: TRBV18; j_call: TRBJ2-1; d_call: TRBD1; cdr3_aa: CASSPRLDRGTYNEQFF
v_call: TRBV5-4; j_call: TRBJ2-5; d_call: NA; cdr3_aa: CASSLVGGLVETQYF
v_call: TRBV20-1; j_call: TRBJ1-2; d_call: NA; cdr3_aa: CSAQRGYTF
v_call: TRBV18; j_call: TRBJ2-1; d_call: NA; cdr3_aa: CASSPRSGVNEQFF
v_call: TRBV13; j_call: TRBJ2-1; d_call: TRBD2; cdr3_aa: CASSSYKRTSGRRGYNEQFF
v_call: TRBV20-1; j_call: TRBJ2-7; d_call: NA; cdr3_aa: CSARGRGEQYF
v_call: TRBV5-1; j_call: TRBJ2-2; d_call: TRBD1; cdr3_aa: CASSRAGGAQGTGELFF
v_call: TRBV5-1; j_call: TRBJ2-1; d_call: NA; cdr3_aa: CASSLGYNNEQFF
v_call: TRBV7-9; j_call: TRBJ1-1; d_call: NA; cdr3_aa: CASSPSGRNTEAFF
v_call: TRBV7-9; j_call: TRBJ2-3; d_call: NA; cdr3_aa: CAFNGGGVSTDTQYF
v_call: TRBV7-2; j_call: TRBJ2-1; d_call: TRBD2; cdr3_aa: CASSPWTSGEQFF
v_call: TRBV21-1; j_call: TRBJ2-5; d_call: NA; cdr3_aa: CASSKEPKRRLQETQYF
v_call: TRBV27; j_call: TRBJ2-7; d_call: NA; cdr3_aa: CASSRSRGEHEQYF
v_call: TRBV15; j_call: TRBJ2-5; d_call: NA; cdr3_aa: CATTQGTQETQYF
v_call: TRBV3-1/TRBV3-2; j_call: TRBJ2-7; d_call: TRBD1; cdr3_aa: CASSQPGQGLYEQYF
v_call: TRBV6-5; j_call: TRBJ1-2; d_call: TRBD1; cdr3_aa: CASSRTGGWDYGYTF
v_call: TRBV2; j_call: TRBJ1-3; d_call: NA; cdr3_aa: CASSEDMGRSGNTIYF
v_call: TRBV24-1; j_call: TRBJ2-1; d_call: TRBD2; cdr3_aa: CATSDLRLAGGQHSYNEQFF
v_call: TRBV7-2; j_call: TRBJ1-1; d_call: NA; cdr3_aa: CASSQAGANTEAFF
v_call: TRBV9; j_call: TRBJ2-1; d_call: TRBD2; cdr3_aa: CASKGTSGPYNEQFF
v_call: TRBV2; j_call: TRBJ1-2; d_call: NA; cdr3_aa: CASIDGAYGYTF
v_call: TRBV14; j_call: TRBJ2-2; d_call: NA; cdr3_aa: CASSQGVGIGELFF
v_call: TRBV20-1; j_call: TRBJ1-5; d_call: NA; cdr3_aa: CSASRGVGGNQPQHF
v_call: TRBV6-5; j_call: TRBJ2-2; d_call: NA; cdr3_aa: CASSRAPNTGELFF
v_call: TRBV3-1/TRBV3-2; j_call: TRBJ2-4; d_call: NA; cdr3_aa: CASSQAGGAGENIQYF
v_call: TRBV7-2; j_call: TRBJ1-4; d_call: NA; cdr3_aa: CASSGGTYGKLFF
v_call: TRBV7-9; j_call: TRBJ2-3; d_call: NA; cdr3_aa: CASSLDPTDTQYF
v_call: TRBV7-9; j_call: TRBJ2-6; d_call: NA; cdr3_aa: CASSLPVGTHLSGANVLTF
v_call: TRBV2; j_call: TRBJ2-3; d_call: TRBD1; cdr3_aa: CASSRQGVGTDTQYF